This TCR beta chain was retrieved from a study of T cell responses to AZD1222 COVID-19 vaccine. General study results and limits: Donors skewed white British and female; clonal diversity was possibly underestimated. Breadth and depth of Spike-specific TCRs rose after two AZD1222 doses. Repertoire collection took place solely once the T cell response had peaked. With dominance at 160-218 and 743-854, vaccine-associated CD4 TCRs spanned spike.

CDR1 is LGHNA and CDR2 is YSLEER in the germline V gene. The CDR3 consists of 17 residues. The V gene end was trimmed by 4 bases and the J gene end by 2 bases; junction bases not matched to a gene: 3. Details on this clone: Its antigen is unidentified.

The protocol was immunoSEQ multiplex PCR, while the TCRdb copy is restricted to in-frame clones and leaves out a portion. This table holds 120,000 or so clones, 80% to 90% found once. This TCR came from an adult in good health. Sequenced here: peripheral blood, sampled on day 0 of MenACWY control vaccination. This chain connects TRBV4-3 to TRBJ2-6; 12 positions agree with TRBD1. The CDR3 DNA follows: TGCGCCAGCAGCCTAGGGACAGGGGGCGCTGGGGCCAACGTCCTGACTTTC. Translated: CASSLGTGGAGANVLTF.